This T cell receptor (beta chain) was retrieved from a study of chemoradiotherapy in HPV16-positive cancers. As for the study in general: Functional T-cell assays on a couple of HPV16-positive patients' cells defined candidate HPV-specific clones and common TCR motifs. Overall study results and limits: During treatment, candidate HPV-specific clones and E7-related motifs expanded in tumor. Better recurrence-free survival went with HPV-responsive T-cell expansion in HPV16-positive patients.

Here immunoSEQ multiplex PCR was the method, and the copy in TCRdb shows in-frame clones only, minus some. Of around 16,000 clones listed, about four fifths are singletons. Of note for this clone: The antigen is unknown.

The sequence was obtained from a human donor with HPV-associated anogenital cancer. The sample here was taken from a patient who underwent chemoradiotherapy.

The CDR3 nucleotides read TGTGCCAGCAGCGTGCAGGATTCTACTGAAGCTTTCTTT. This gives the protein CASSVQDSTEAFF. The rearrangement links TRBV9 to TRBJ1-1; D remains unclear. The CDR3 covers 13 residues. CDR1 is SGDLS, CDR2 YYNGEE, per germline. V lost 2 bases, J lost 5 bases, and 10 bases lay in between.